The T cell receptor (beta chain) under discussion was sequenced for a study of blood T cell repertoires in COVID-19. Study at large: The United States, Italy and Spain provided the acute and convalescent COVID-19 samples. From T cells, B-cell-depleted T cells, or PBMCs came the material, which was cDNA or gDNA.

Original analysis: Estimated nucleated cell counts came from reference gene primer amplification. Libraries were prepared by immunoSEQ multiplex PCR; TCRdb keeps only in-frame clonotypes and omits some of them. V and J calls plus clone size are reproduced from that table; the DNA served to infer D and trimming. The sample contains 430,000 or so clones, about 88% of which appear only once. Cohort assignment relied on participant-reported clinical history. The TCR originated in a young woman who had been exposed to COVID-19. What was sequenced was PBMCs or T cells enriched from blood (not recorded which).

The chain's CDR3 is CASSPSSLLISTDTQYF. The CDR3 region has the DNA TGTGCCAGCAGCCCTAGCAGTTTACTGATTAGCACAGATACGCAGTATTTT. J is TRBJ2-3 and V is TRBV5-5; possibly TRBD2 for D (5 bases). The CDR3 sequence is 17 residues long. V was cut by 4 bases and J by 0 bases, with 18 bases left in between. Germline V gene lookup returns CDR1 SGHKS and CDR2 YYEKEE (reference sequence). Supplemented by reference TRBV5-5 and TRBJ2-3, the full variable domain reads DAGVTQSPTHLIKTRGQQVTLRCSPISGHKSVSWYQQVLGQGPQFIFQYYEKEERGRGNFPDRFSARQFPNYSSELNVNALLLGDSALYLCASSPSSLLISTDTQYFGPGTRLTVL.